This entry lists 27 T cell receptor beta chains sequenced from one sample in a study of T-cell memory formation after mild COVID-19. MiXCR was run by TCRdb on the 5' RACE reads, yielding one entry per CDR3 protein. Found here are roughly 180,000 distinct CDR3 sequences, more than 9% of them singletons; the top ten hold less than 4%. The sequenced sample was PBMCs or a T cell subset sorted from them (not recorded which). Receptors were obtained from a man aged 18 to 29 who had mild COVID-19 (a few samples of this study predate the infection). Cell type and time point are not known.

The V call is TRBV6-5, the J call TRBJ1-3, with 8 bases matching TRBD1. CDR1 MNHEY and CDR2 SVGAGI come from the germline V gene. The V and J ends lost 0 bases and 4 bases, in that order; junction bases with no gene match: 5. CDR3 length: 16 amino acids. The CDR3 DNA reads TGTGCCAGCAGTTACTCGCCCCGGACAGGGGGAAACACCATATATTTT. It is translated as CASSYSPRTGGNTIYF.

In DNA, the CDR3 is TGCGCCAGCAGCTCCGGGACAGACACAGATACGCAGTATTTT. Its protein product is CASSSGTDTDTQYF. This rearrangement joins TRBV5-1 to TRBJ2-3, with 7 bases lining up with TRBD1. Germline-derived CDR1 and CDR2 are SGHRS and YFSETQ. Trimming removed 3 bases from V and 2 bases from J; junction bases left unmatched: 3. The CDR3 runs 14 residues.

The rearrangement links TRBV4-1 to TRBJ2-5, with D uncertain. Germline CDR1 is MGHRA and CDR2 is YSYEKL. The CDR3 consists of 16 residues. Trimming left V 0 bases short and J 4 bases short, with 15 bases between. In DNA form, the CDR3 reads TGCGCCAGCAGCCAAGAGACGGCACGGAGTGTAGAGACCCAGTACTTC. Translated, it gives CASSQETARSVETQYF.

This clonotype has ten or more counts. The chain employs TRBV7-9 and TRBJ2-2; D unresolved. V shed 4 bases and J shed 3 bases, with 6 bases lying between them. The CDR3 runs to 13 residues. Germline V gene sequence: CDR1 SEHNR, CDR2 FQNEAQ (reference sequence). DNA for the CDR3: TGTGCCAGCAGCTGGTTGGACACCGGGGAGCTGTTTTTT. Protein sequence: CASSWLDTGELFF.

This clonotype came up many times. This chain connects TRBV4-1 to TRBJ2-7; 8 nucleotides line up with TRBD1. V lost 5 bases, J lost 6 bases, and 12 bases stayed unmatched. The CDR3 sequence is 15 residues long. Germline V gene sequence: CDR1 MGHRA, CDR2 YSYEKL. Written as DNA, the CDR3 is TGCGCCAGCAGCTCACGGACAGGGCCGTTGGGCGAGCAGTACTTC. Its translation is CASSSRTGPLGEQYF.

This clonotype was observed a handful of times. The rearrangement joins TRBV6-4 to TRBJ1-6; no firm D call. The V gene lost 8 bases and the J gene lost 9 bases, with 14 bases spanning the gap. Per the germline V gene, CDR1 is MRHNA and CDR2 is SNTAGT. CDR3 length: 13 amino acids. The chain's CDR3 is CASAVDSISPLHF. In DNA, the CDR3 is TGTGCCAGCGCCGTCGATAGTATTTCACCCCTCCACTTT.

Comment on this clonotype: It may be a read error: a sequence one base away is much more abundant. The chain links TRBV5-1 to TRBJ1-6, with 7 bases that match TRBD1. This CDR3 spans 16 amino acids. Germline lookup yields CDR1 SGHRS and CDR2 YFSETQ. J lost 4 bases, V lost 4 bases, and 8 bases had no gene match. The CDR3 DNA sequence: TGCGCCAGCAGCCAGGGGGGCTCTGAATATAATTCACCCCTCCACTTT. Translation gives CASSQGGSEYNSPLHF.

This clonotype was detected only a few times. The rearrangement joins TRBV20-1 to TRBJ2-2; perhaps D is TRBD1 or TRBD2 (6 bases each). The CDR3 runs to 14 residues. V dropped 3 bases and J dropped 2 bases, with 10 bases sitting between them. Germline assignment: CDR1 DFQATT and CDR2 SNEGSKA (reference sequence). CDR3 coding DNA: TGCAGTGCTAGGGAGGGACATAACACCGGGGAGCTGTTTTTT. Translating it yields CSAREGHNTGELFF.

This clonotype has more than one count but fewer than ten. The genes are TRBV29-1 and TRBJ1-6; 9 positions agree with TRBD1. The J segment lost 7 bases and the V segment lost 5 bases, leaving 3 bases of the junction unmatched. CDR3 length: 13 residues. Germline V gene lookup returns CDR1 SQVTM and CDR2 ANQGSEA. The chain's CDR3 is CSVRTGANSPLHF. The CDR3 DNA reads TGCAGCGTTAGGACAGGGGCAAATTCACCCCTCCACTTT. The full variable domain, with the rest looked up from reference TRBV29-1 and TRBJ1-6, is SAVISQKPSRDICQRGTSLTIQCQVDSQVTMMFWYRQQPGQSLTLIATANQGSEATYESGFVIDKFPISRPNLTFSTLTVSNMSPEDSSIYLCSVRTGANSPLHFGNGTRLTVT.

This clonotype was seen a handful of times. The gene calls are TRBV9 and TRBJ2-5, with D possibly matching TRBD1 (5 bases). This CDR3 comprises 15 residues. V lost 0 bases, J lost 5 bases, and 14 bases lay in between. CDR1 is SGDLS and CDR2 is YYNGEE in the germline V gene. As DNA, the CDR3 is TGTGCCAGCAGCGTAGCTCAAGGGGTTTGGGAGACCCAGTACTTC. This gives the protein CASSVAQGVWETQYF.

This clonotype was seen more than once but under ten times. The chain joins TRBV14 to TRBJ2-1, with a tentative D call TRBD2 (6 bases). Between the trimmed V and J ends, which lost 1 base and 4 bases, there was a span of 8 bases. The CDR3 extends over 14 amino acids. Looked up from germline, CDR1 is SGHDN and CDR2 is FVKESK. The CDR3: CASSQASAYNEQFF. The CDR3 DNA follows: TGTGCCAGCAGCCAAGCTAGCGCATACAATGAGCAGTTCTTC. Complete variable domain (other parts from reference TRBV14 and TRBJ2-1): EAGVTQFPSHSVIEKGQTVTLRCDPISGHDNLYWYRRVMGKEIKFLLHFVKESKQDESGMPNNRFLAERTGGTYSTLKVQPAELEDSGVYFCASSQASAYNEQFFGPGTRLTVL.

The gene calls are TRBV20-1 and TRBJ2-4; D unresolved. The CDR3 is 13 amino acids. Germline loops: CDR1 DFQATT, CDR2 SNEGSKA (reference sequence). Trimming removed 5 bases at V and 0 bases at J, with 8 bases between. The CDR3 DNA reads as TGCAGTGCTGGACGGCTAGCCAAAAACATTCAGTACTTC. Protein sequence: CSAGRLAKNIQYF.

This clonotype was counted between two and nine times. The chain has TRBV2 and TRBJ1-1, with D unclear. The CDR3 is 12 amino acids. Germline V gives CDR1 SNHLY, CDR2 FYNNEI. Trimming took 3 bases from V and 10 from J, leaving 12 bases between them. The CDR3 DNA is TGTGCCAGCAGTGACCGGGGTCCCAGAGCTTTCTTT. This gives the protein CASSDRGPRAFF.

The chain combines TRBV30 with TRBJ2-1; the D gene is possibly TRBD2 (5 bases). V lost 3 bases and J 7 bases, leaving 13 bases between the germline ends. Germline assignment: CDR1 GTSNPN and CDR2 SVGIG (reference sequence). The CDR3 length is 13 residues. The CDR3 DNA is TGTGCCTGGAGCTCCGGGGTGTCTAATGAGCAGTTCTTC. Translated, it gives CAWSSGVSNEQFF.

This chain uses TRBV5-1 with TRBJ2-5; perhaps TRBD2 as D (7 bases). The V gene's germline CDR1 is SGHRS and CDR2 YFSETQ. V gave up 3 bases and J gave up 3 bases, with 12 bases separating them. The CDR3 length is 14 residues. The CDR3 loop reads CASSWGGGKETQYF. In DNA, the CDR3 is TGCGCCAGCAGCTGGGGGGGCGGTAAAGAGACCCAGTACTTC.

This clonotype appeared a few times. The genes are TRBV7-3 and TRBJ2-5; D gene uncertain. The V end lost 2 bases, the J end lost 7 bases, and 11 bases lay between the germline ends. The CDR3 contains 13 residues. CDR1 and CDR2 from the germline V gene are SGHTA and FQGTGA. The CDR3 reads CASSLSPPGTQYF. The CDR3 nucleotides are TGTGCCAGCAGCTTATCTCCCCCGGGGACCCAGTACTTC.

This clonotype has only a few counts. J is TRBJ1-1 and V is TRBV4-3; D gene uncertain. V was clipped by 4 bases and J by 4 bases, with 16 bases between them. The CDR3 has 15 residues. Germline assignment: CDR1 LGHNA and CDR2 YSLEER. The DNA for the CDR3 is TGCGCCAGCAGCCCAAGGTCGGGTGACGGCACTGAAGCTTTCTTT. Translated: CASSPRSGDGTEAFF.

This clonotype was found a few times. CDR3 amino acids: CASSLAIDTQYF. CDR3 nucleotides: TGTGCCAGCAGCTTAGCTATAGATACGCAGTATTTT. V usage is TRBV11-2 and J usage is TRBJ2-3; D remains ambiguous. CDR1 and CDR2 (germline): SGHAT, FQNNGV. V dropped 1 base and J dropped 5 bases, with 4 bases sitting between them. The CDR3 is 12 amino acids.

The chain combines TRBV4-1 with TRBJ1-1, with a tentative D call TRBD1 (5 bases). Trimming took 0 bases from V and 0 from J, leaving 17 bases between them. Germline V gene data show CDR1 as MGHRA and CDR2 as YSYEKL. The CDR3 has 18 amino acids. The CDR3 DNA reads TGCGCCAGCAGCCAAGAGTCGGGACGGCTGATGATGAACACTGAAGCTTTCTTT. Encoded protein: CASSQESGRLMMNTEAFF.

This clonotype has only a few counts. The chain combines TRBV6-5 with TRBJ1-2; 7 bases align to TRBD1. CDR3 size: 14 residues. Germline loops: CDR1 MNHEY, CDR2 SVGAGI. Trimming at V came to 7 bases and at J to 4 bases, leaving 9 bases not matched to a gene. The CDR3: CASNSKGAGYGYTF. CDR3 DNA: TGTGCCAGCAATAGTAAGGGGGCTGGCTATGGCTACACCTTC.

A few counts support this clonotype. The chain has TRBV18 and TRBJ2-5; TRBD1 matches 7 bases. Germline trimming cut 6 bases from V and 2 bases from J; bases unmatched to any gene: 0. Germline assignment: CDR1 KGHSH and CDR2 LQKENI. The CDR3 extends over 12 amino acids. The CDR3 here is CASSDRQETQYF. CDR3 nucleotides: TGTGCCAGCTCGGACAGGCAAGAGACCCAGTACTTC.

This clonotype was picked up many times. As DNA, the CDR3 is TGCAGTGCCCCAAGCAGGATAGCCAGCACAGATACGCAGTATTTT. Translating it yields CSAPSRIASTDTQYF. V is TRBV20-1 and J is TRBJ2-3, with D hard to call. V lost 6 bases and J 0 bases, leaving 16 bases between the germline ends. CDR1 DFQATT and CDR2 SNEGSKA come from the germline V gene (reference sequence). The CDR3 covers 15 residues.

The gene calls are TRBV27 and TRBJ1-2; D is uncertain. V dropped 2 bases and J dropped 4 bases, with 8 bases sitting between them. The CDR3 spans 13 residues. The V gene's germline CDR1 is MNHEY and CDR2 SMNVEV (reference sequence). The CDR3 DNA is TGTGCCAGCAGTTTAGAGGGAGGCTATGGCTACACCTTC. The encoded protein is CASSLEGGYGYTF.

This clonotype was seen repeatedly, ten times or more. CDR3 nucleotides: TGTGCCAGCAGCCCACAGTACGAGCAGTACTTC. Translation gives CASSPQYEQYF. The J gene is TRBJ2-7, the V gene TRBV7-2; no clear D gene. The length of the CDR3 is 11 residues. V shed 5 bases and J shed 4 bases, with 6 bases lying between them. Looked up from germline, CDR1 is SGHTA and CDR2 is FQGNSA.

This chain uses TRBV7-2 with TRBJ2-3; no clear D. CDR1 and CDR2 (germline): SGHTA, FQGNSA. This CDR3 region has 12 residues. Trimming cost V 8 bases and J 6 bases, with 12 bases left between them. The CDR3, as DNA: TGTGCCAGCGGGAATAGTGTGGATACGCAGTATTTT. Translating gives CASGNSVDTQYF.

The chain employs TRBV20-1 and TRBJ2-1, with TRBD1 as a possible D gene (8 bases). This CDR3 is 12 amino acids long. V was shortened by 8 bases and J by 8 bases, with 16 bases between the two germline ends. Germline values: CDR1 DFQATT, CDR2 SNEGSKA (reference sequence). The CDR3 protein is CSQDRAGDEQFF. DNA for the CDR3: TGCAGTCAGGACAGGGCGGGGGATGAGCAGTTCTTC.

The V and J genes are TRBV12-3 or TRBV12-4 and TRBJ2-2; possibly TRBD1 for D (6 bases). The CDR3 covers 14 residues. With 4 bases removed from V and 5 bases from J, the gap between germline ends came to 11 bases. This CDR3 is CASSYQGKTGELFF. CDR3 in DNA: TGTGCCAGCAGTTACCAGGGGAAGACCGGGGAGCTGTTTTTT.